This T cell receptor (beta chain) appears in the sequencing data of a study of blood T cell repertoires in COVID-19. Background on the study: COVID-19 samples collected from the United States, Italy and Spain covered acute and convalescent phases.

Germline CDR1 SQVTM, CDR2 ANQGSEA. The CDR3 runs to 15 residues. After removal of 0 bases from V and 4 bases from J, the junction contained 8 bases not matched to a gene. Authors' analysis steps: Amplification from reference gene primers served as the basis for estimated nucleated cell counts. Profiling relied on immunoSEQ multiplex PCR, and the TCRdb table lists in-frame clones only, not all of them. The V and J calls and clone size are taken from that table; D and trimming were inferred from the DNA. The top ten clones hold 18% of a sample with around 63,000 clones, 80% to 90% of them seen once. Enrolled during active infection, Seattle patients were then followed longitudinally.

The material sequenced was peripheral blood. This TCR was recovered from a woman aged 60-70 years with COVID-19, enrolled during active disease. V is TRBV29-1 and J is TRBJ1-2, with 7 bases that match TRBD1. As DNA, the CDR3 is TGCAGCGTTGAAGATCTAGGGACAGTGATCTATGGCTACACCTTC. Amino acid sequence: CSVEDLGTVIYGYTF.